This T cell receptor (beta chain) came from a study of shared clonotypes between healthy human individuals (dated by TCRdb to the early 2020s). About the full investigation: A few men and a couple of women, aged 18 to 49 years, made up the cohort. Blood TCR repertoires of about five healthy adults were deeply sequenced to estimate repertoire size and the extent of clonotype sharing between individuals. Leukapheresis yielded between about 0.9 and 8.9 billion PBMCs per donor. To increase sequencing depth and limit assay-specific biases, different laboratories used diverse techniques to prepare libraries and sequence TCR repertoires. For each donor, CD4 naive and CD4 memory were each run on three plates, CD8 naive on two plates, and CD8 memory on one plate. The study at large found these results: Even with the large sequencing depth, rarefaction of the sorted-subset datasets indicated that sequencing was incomplete. Based on pairwise subsampling, the degree of clonotype sharing among donors was expected to be affected by sequencing depth. Clonotypes shared by all four sorted-subset donors showed higher generation probabilities than non-shared clonotypes. Sampling was limited to blood, and TCR repertoires in tissue likely differ from TCR repertoires in blood. The genetic and exposure-history diversity represented was limited by the small number of donors. Estimated clonotype richness was generally larger for naive than for memory subsets. Sharing across a few donors was observed for about 5% of naive CD4, 3% to 3.5% of naive CD8, over 2% of memory CD4, and over 0.3% of memory CD8 clonotypes.

The CDR3 runs 17 residues from the cysteine to the phenylalanine. Solely the CDR3 DNA is kept, with 51 bases framed from the first base. The junction carries 17 bases between V and J, which are trimmed by 5 bases and 0 bases respectively. CDR1 MDHEN and CDR2 SYDVKM are derived from the germline V gene. In the case of this clone: Its antigen specificity is not known. Per-base qualities were not stored, and no clone one base away is much larger.

The donors were healthy, HIV-negative adults with no recently reported acute infections or vaccinations. All donors were Caucasian adults living in Nashville, Tennessee, USA. CD4+ T cells were enriched through magnetic negative selection, after which naive cells were positively selected on CD45RA and the remaining negative fraction served as the memory subset. After blood collection by leukapheresis, PBMCs were isolated using Ficoll-Histopaque density gradient centrifugation and then cryopreserved in the vapor phase of liquid nitrogen. Analytical flow cytometry was used to check the purity and quantity of each magnetically sorted T cell population. Genomic DNA was isolated from each sorted fraction and quantified by UV absorbance on a Nanodrop 2000c. Using the deep immunoSEQ assay, TCR CDR3 regions were amplified from genomic DNA by multiplex PCR. Genomic DNA extracted from each cell subset was distributed evenly over all wells of several immunoSEQ 96-well plates, and each plate served as one replicate. For sorted subsets, approximately 210 ng of genomic DNA, equivalent to around 31,000 T cell genomes, went into each replicate PCR. Purified libraries were quantified with a Qubit 3.0 fluorometer, sized on a Bioanalyzer 2100, and re-quantified with the KAPA Library Quantification kit. A separate single-read 150-cycle Illumina NextSeq 550 flow cell was used to sequence each immunoSEQ 96-well plate. The authors' analysis ran thus. Because the immunoSEQ output included only junctional sequences and no quality scores, the filtering could not be the same as the filtering used for full-length reads. To assign V/J genes and CDR3, sequences were annotated against IMGT germline references using PyIR, a Python wrapper for IgBLAST v1.9. Reads were removed for weak V/J assignments (E-value above 1e-6), missing CDR3, stop codons, out-of-frame junctions, or ambiguous translated residues. V3J clonotypes were defined as sequences sharing the same inferred V gene, J gene, and CDR3 amino acid sequence. Percentage overlap between repertoires was computed as shared unique clonotypes divided by the size of the smaller repertoire. RTK rarefaction, the Chao1 estimator, and Recon v2.1 estimates of unobserved clonotypes were used to assess repertoire richness. OLGA was used to compute generation probabilities for all TCRbeta clonotypes that the gDNA method yielded from a few donors. This immuneACCESS table, as held by TCRdb, lists in-frame sequences with V and J called but not all clones. Of the missing ones, under half trace to an unresolved V gene in checked studies; the others have no known cause. V, J and clone size derive from that table, while D and trimming were established from the DNA sequence. In this sample the table shows about 1 million clones, around 82% of which occur a single time. 0.4% to 0.55% of the sample is held by the ten biggest clonotypes.

The chain is encoded by TRBV28 joined to TRBJ2-1; the D segment could be TRBD1, given 7 matching bases. The sample consisted of memory CD4+ T cells from PBMCs. What this sample's cell subset or site label stands for: CD45RA-negative fraction. The TCR was taken from a man between 18 and 29 years old in good health. Some clones in this sample may be carry-over from other donors' samples. The CDR3 has the sequence CASSHGGQFSSYNEQFF. The bases read TGTGCCAGCAGTCACGGGGGACAGTTTAGCTCCTACAATGAGCAGTTCTTC. The variable domain in full, with residues beyond the CDR3 obtained from the reference TRBV28 and TRBJ2-1 genes, is DVKVTQSSRYLVKRTGEKVFLECVQDMDHENMFWYRQDPGLGLRLIYFSYDVKMKEKGDIPEGYSVSREKKERFSLILESASTNQTSMYLCASSHGGQFSSYNEQFFGPGTRLTVL.